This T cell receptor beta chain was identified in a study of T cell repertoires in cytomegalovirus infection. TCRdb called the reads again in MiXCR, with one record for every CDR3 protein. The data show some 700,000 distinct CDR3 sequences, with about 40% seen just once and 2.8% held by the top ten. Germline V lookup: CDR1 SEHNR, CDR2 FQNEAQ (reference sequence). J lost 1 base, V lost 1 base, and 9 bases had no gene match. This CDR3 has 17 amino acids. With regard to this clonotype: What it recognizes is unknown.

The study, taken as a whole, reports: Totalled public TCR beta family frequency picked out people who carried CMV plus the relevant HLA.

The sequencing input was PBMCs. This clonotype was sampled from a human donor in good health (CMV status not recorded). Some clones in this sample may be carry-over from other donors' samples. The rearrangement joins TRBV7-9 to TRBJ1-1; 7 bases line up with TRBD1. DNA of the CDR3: TGTGCCAGCAGCTTAGGAGGGGGCTGGGCGAGGAACACTGAAGCTTTCTTT. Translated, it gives CASSLGGGWARNTEAFF.